This T cell receptor beta chain derives from a study of blood T cell repertoires in COVID-19. Looking at the study overall: T cells, B-cell-depleted T cells, or PBMCs supplied cDNA or gDNA.

The repertoire was sequenced with immunoSEQ multiplex PCR; TCRdb's copy has only in-frame clones and lacks some. The data show approximately 28,000 clones, roughly 80% seen once. The CDR3 loop spans 13 amino acids. Per the germline V gene, CDR1 is MDHEN and CDR2 is SYDVKM. Trimming removed 6 bases at V and 2 bases at J, with 11 bases between. This chain connects TRBV28 to TRBJ2-7; no definite D call. The sequenced material came from peripheral blood. This receptor was taken from a woman in her 70s with active or convalescent COVID-19. The CDR3 DNA sequence: TGTGCCAGCAGCGTTTCTCAGGCCTACGAGCAGTACTTC. It specifies CASSVSQAYEQYF.